Below are 26 T cell receptor beta chains sequenced from a single sample in a study of OX40 agonist ivuxolimab in advanced cancers. The protocol was immunoSEQ multiplex PCR, while the TCRdb copy is restricted to in-frame clones and leaves out a portion. The sample comprises roughly 50,000 clones, around 84% of which are singletons, and approximately 1% rests with the top ten. This specimen consisted of CD4+ or CD8+ T cells sorted from blood, obtained in a trial of the OX40 agonist ivuxolimab. These receptor sequences come from an adult with an advanced solid tumor such as melanoma, head and neck, liver or kidney cancer.

The chain is built from TRBV5-1 and TRBJ1-1, with D perhaps TRBD1 (6 bases). CDR1 SGHRS and CDR2 YFSETQ come from the germline V gene. Between the trimmed V and J ends, which lost 1 base and 1 base, there was a span of 11 bases. The CDR3 loop spans 15 amino acids. The CDR3 bases are TGCGCCAGCAGCTTGTATAGGACAGCGAACACTGAAGCTTTCTTT. This gives the protein CASSLYRTANTEAFF.

This chain connects TRBV18 to TRBJ2-2; TRBD1 agrees at 8 bases. With V trimmed by 4 bases and J by 1 base, 8 bases remained unmatched. The CDR3 extends over 17 amino acids. Germline V gives CDR1 KGHSH, CDR2 LQKENI. This CDR3 is CASSHGQGGGNTGELFF. The CDR3 DNA sequence: TGTGCCAGCTCACACGGACAGGGCGGCGGGAACACCGGGGAGCTGTTTTTT.

J is TRBJ2-7 and V is TRBV5-1, with 9 bases fitting TRBD1. Germline V gene lookup returns CDR1 SGHRS and CDR2 YFSETQ. J lost 1 base, V lost 0 bases, and 5 bases had no gene match. The CDR3 spans 16 residues. In DNA, the CDR3 is TGCGCCAGCAGCTTGGCGGGACAGGGACCGTCCTACGAGCAGTACTTC. Translating gives CASSLAGQGPSYEQYF.

This chain joins TRBV5-8 and TRBJ1-5, with TRBD1 matching 8 bases. The CDR3 totals 15 residues. With V trimmed by 5 bases and J by 1 base, 5 bases remained unmatched. Per the germline V gene, CDR1 is SGHTS and CDR2 is YDEGEE. CDR3 coding DNA: TGTGCCAGCAGACACAGGGGGACGAGCAATCAGCCCCAGCATTTT. As protein: CASRHRGTSNQPQHF.

V gene TRBV10-3 combines with J gene TRBJ1-1; no definite D call. The CDR3 spans 13 residues. CDR1 is ENHRY, CDR2 SYGVKD, per germline. V lost 2 bases, J lost 4 bases, and 8 bases lay in between. The CDR3 sequence: CAISERVFTEAFF. The CDR3 DNA follows: TGTGCCATCAGTGAGCGGGTGTTCACTGAAGCTTTCTTT.

The J gene is TRBJ1-5, the V gene TRBV19; D is possibly TRBD1 (6 bases). The germline gives CDR1 LNHDA, CDR2 SQIVND (reference sequence). V was cut by 5 bases and J by 3 bases, with 11 bases left in between. This CDR3 comprises 14 residues. The CDR3 here is CASSWTEINQPQHF. The CDR3 DNA reads TGTGCCAGTAGTTGGACAGAGATCAATCAGCCCCAGCATTTT.

The gene calls are TRBV6-6 and TRBJ1-1; no firm D call. Trimming took off 11 bases at V and 4 bases at J, with 14 bases between the two ends. CDR3 length: 12 amino acids. Germline V CDR1 and CDR2: MNHNY, SVGAGI (reference sequence). The CDR3 DNA is TGTGCCGGTCGGGAGCCGGGCACTGAAGCTTTCTTT. The encoded protein is CAGREPGTEAFF.

The chain couples TRBV18 to TRBJ2-1; perhaps TRBD2 as D (6 bases). V lost 1 base to trimming and J lost 1 base, with 17 bases between them. Germline V gives CDR1 KGHSH, CDR2 LQKENI. The CDR3 has 18 residues. CDR3 protein: CASSPRTPLRGSYNEQFF. The CDR3 DNA follows: TGTGCCAGCTCACCACGTACTCCCCTTCGGGGGTCCTACAATGAGCAGTTCTTC.

This clone was observed once. The chain is built from TRBV7-2 and TRBJ2-3; D unresolved. Trimming took 3 bases from V and 0 from J, leaving 16 bases between them. The CDR3 is 17 residues long. In germline, CDR1 is SGHTA, CDR2 FQGNSA. The CDR3 coding sequence is TGTGCCAGCAGCTTTTTGGCCTGGGGATCTAGCACAGATACGCAGTATTTT. Translating it yields CASSFLAWGSSTDTQYF.

V usage is TRBV5-1 and J usage is TRBJ2-7; the match to TRBD1 covers 10 bases. Germline CDR1 is SGHRS and CDR2 is YFSETQ. The CDR3 has 14 residues. V lost 4 bases to trimming and J lost 5 bases; unmatched junction nucleotides: 6. CDR3 sequence: CASSPRQGAHEQYF. CDR3 DNA: TGCGCCAGCAGCCCGAGACAGGGGGCCCACGAGCAGTACTTC.

This chain joins TRBV19 and TRBJ1-3, with TRBD1 identical over 7 bases. Germline assignment: CDR1 LNHDA and CDR2 SQIVND (reference sequence). CDR3 length: 15 residues. V lost 6 bases to trimming and J lost 0 bases; unmatched junction nucleotides: 5. Here the CDR3 DNA reads TGTGCCAGTAGAGCGGGACAGCTCTCTGGAAACACCATATATTTT. Encoded protein: CASRAGQLSGNTIYF.

The chain carries TRBV6-1 and TRBJ1-1, with 8 bases fitting TRBD1. The V and J ends lost 8 bases and 1 base, in that order; junction bases with no gene match: 9. The germline gives CDR1 MNHNS, CDR2 SASEGT. The CDR3 sequence is 15 residues long. Here the CDR3 reads CASDRDRIGNTEAFF. CDR3 bases: TGTGCCAGCGACCGGGACAGGATTGGGAACACTGAAGCTTTCTTT.

This rearrangement joins TRBV18 to TRBJ2-7, with D perhaps assigned TRBD1 or TRBD2 (5 bases each). V was cut by 6 bases and J by 2 bases, with 17 bases left in between. Germline CDR1 is KGHSH and CDR2 is LQKENI. CDR3 length: 15 amino acids. CDR3 sequence: CASSLGTDGPYEQYF. CDR3 nucleotide sequence: TGTGCCAGCTCCCTTGGGACGGACGGACCCTACGAGCAGTACTTC.

In its sample, this clone was seen a few times. This chain's CDR3 is CAWTRLRQGLLSGANVLTF. The CDR3, as DNA: TGTGCCTGGACCCGCCTCCGACAGGGGTTATTGTCTGGGGCCAACGTCCTGACTTTC. The chain recombines TRBV30 with TRBJ2-6; 8 nucleotides match TRBD1. There are 19 residues in the CDR3. The ends lost 4 bases at V and 1 base at J; junction bases unmatched: 15. Per germline, CDR1 GTSNPN and CDR2 SVGIG (reference sequence).

This clone was seen only once. This sequence joins TRBV2 and TRBJ2-7, with D perhaps being TRBD1 or TRBD2 (5 bases each). This CDR3 has 13 residues. Trimming stripped 0 bases from V and 6 bases from J, with 9 bases between. Germline-derived CDR1 and CDR2 are SNHLY and FYNNEI. In nucleotides, the CDR3 is TGTGCCAGCAGTGAAGCGCGAGGGGCCGAGCAGTACTTC. Translating it yields CASSEARGAEQYF.

V and J are TRBV6-1 and TRBJ1-3; no reliable D call. CDR1 is MNHNS, CDR2 SASEGT, per germline. The CDR3 sequence is 16 residues long. Trimming stripped 2 bases from V and 0 bases from J, with 11 bases between. CDR3 loop: CASSEPGKGSGNTIYF. CDR3 in DNA: TGTGCCAGCAGTGAACCGGGAAAAGGCTCTGGAAACACCATATATTTT.

The chain employs TRBV5-1 and TRBJ1-1, with D possibly being TRBD1 (5 bases). The V and J ends lost 3 bases and 1 base respectively, with 7 bases between them. Per germline, CDR1 SGHRS and CDR2 YFSETQ. The CDR3 is made up of 13 amino acids. CDR3 residues: CASSYRSNTEAFF. CDR3 sequence (DNA): TGCGCCAGCAGCTACAGGTCGAACACTGAAGCTTTCTTT.

This clone was observed a handful of times. V is TRBV18 and J is TRBJ1-1; no firm D call. The CDR3 has 13 residues. Germline CDR1 and CDR2: KGHSH and LQKENI. V lost 4 bases to trimming and J lost 6 bases, with 12 bases between them. In nucleotides, the CDR3 is TGTGCCAGCTCACTTAACGCGGAGTCTGAAGCTTTCTTT. It encodes CASSLNAESEAFF.

The chain has TRBV9 and TRBJ2-3; the D call may be TRBD1 or TRBD2 (5 bases each). CDR3 length: 16 residues. Deletions cut 7 bases from V and 1 base from J, with 19 bases between. Germline-derived CDR1 and CDR2 are SGDLS and YYNGEE. CDR3 in DNA: TGTGCCAGCTCCTCTAGAGGGGCAAGGGGCACAGATACGCAGTATTTT. This gives the protein CASSSRGARGTDTQYF.

V usage is TRBV27 and J usage is TRBJ2-5; D not certain. The V end was cut by 6 bases, the J end by 0 bases, with 11 bases between. Looked up from germline, CDR1 is MNHEY and CDR2 is SMNVEV (reference sequence). This CDR3 is built from 14 residues. Written as DNA, the CDR3 is TGTGCCAGCAGCCCGTTCATTAACCAAGAGACCCAGTACTTC. Its translation: CASSPFINQETQYF.

This chain uses TRBV7-8 with TRBJ2-1; the D is unclear. V lost 4 bases, J lost 3 bases, and 13 bases lay in between. CDR1 is SGHVS, CDR2 FQNEAQ, per germline. This CDR3 spans 15 amino acids. The CDR3: CASSSPQSRYNEQFF. CDR3 sequence (DNA): TGTGCCAGCAGCTCTCCGCAGAGCCGCTACAATGAGCAGTTCTTC.

The V and J genes are TRBV5-4 and TRBJ2-2, with 8 bases fitting TRBD2. The CDR3 is made up of 16 amino acids. Trimming cost V 3 bases and J 0 bases; bases outside gene matches: 4. Germline CDR1 is SGHNT and CDR2 is YYREEE (reference sequence). CDR3: CASSSLAGPNTGELFF. CDR3 DNA: TGTGCCAGCAGCTCCTTAGCGGGACCGAACACCGGGGAGCTGTTTTTT.

This chain links TRBV5-1 with TRBJ1-3; D is unclear. The V end lost 1 base, the J end lost 0 bases, and 5 bases lay between the germline ends. This CDR3 spans 14 amino acids. Looked up from germline, CDR1 is SGHRS and CDR2 is YFSETQ. CDR3 in amino acids: CASSLRSSGNTIYF. The CDR3, as DNA: TGCGCCAGCAGCTTGCGCAGCTCTGGAAACACCATATATTTT.

The chain has TRBV30 and TRBJ1-2; 7 positions match TRBD1. The CDR3 has 15 residues. With 5 bases clipped from V and 2 bases from J, the junction kept 11 bases outside the gene matches. In germline, CDR1 is GTSNPN, CDR2 SVGIG (reference sequence). The CDR3 nucleotides are TGTGCCTGGGGGGGACAGACAGGGTTCAACTATGGCTACACCTTC. This encodes CAWGGQTGFNYGYTF.

V gene TRBV2 combines with J gene TRBJ1-2; no definite D call. The CDR3 totals 12 residues. Per germline, CDR1 SNHLY and CDR2 FYNNEI. Trimming took off 6 bases at V and 3 bases at J, with 8 bases between the two ends. CDR3 coding DNA: TGTGCCAGCAGATTGAGGGACTATGGCTACACCTTC. This translates into CASRLRDYGYTF.

V is TRBV6-6 and J is TRBJ1-1, with D uncertain. The V end lost 6 bases, the J end lost 6 bases, and 11 bases lay between the germline ends. Germline CDR1 and CDR2: MNHNY and SVGAGI (reference sequence). The CDR3 has 12 amino acids. CDR3 in amino acids: CASSPGPPEAFF. CDR3 coding DNA: TGTGCCAGCAGCCCCGGCCCCCCTGAAGCTTTCTTT.